Sequencing of this TCR beta chain was carried out in a study of Ad26.COV2.S vaccination and SARS-CoV-2 variants. Across the study: The vaccine Ad26.COV2.S was put into the muscle once, or twice with 56 days between.

Trimming cost V 4 bases and J 8 bases, with 12 bases left between them. The CDR3 loop spans 13 amino acids. Profiling relied on immunoSEQ multiplex PCR, and the TCRdb table lists in-frame clones only, not all of them. The table shows some 390,000 clones, with 89% occurring only once. Sample treatment: roughly 18 received Ad26.COV2.S at low or high dose, single or two shots; roughly five received placebo; per-sample allocation not given. Day 63 following the first vaccine or placebo injection was when the samples were taken. An 18-55-year-old adult in Boston served as donor. SARS-CoV-2 spike from the Wuhan strain was encoded by the vaccine, an Ad26 vector.

The sequenced sample was peripheral blood, obtained in a trial of Ad26.COV2.S vaccine versus placebo. This TCR came from a person aged 18-60 years who received the Ad26.COV2.S COVID-19 vaccine or a placebo. The chain recombines TRBV12-3 or TRBV12-4 with TRBJ2-1; the D gene could be TRBD1 or TRBD2 (5 bases each). The CDR3 is CASSSGTQDEQFF. DNA for the CDR3: TGTGCCAGCAGTTCCGGGACGCAGGATGAGCAGTTCTTC.